This record concerns one T cell receptor (beta chain) sequence. This entry belongs to a study of PD-1 blockade in classical Hodgkin lymphoma. The CDR3 has 14 amino acids. The germline gives CDR1 KGHSH, CDR2 LQKENI. The V end was cut by 0 bases, the J end by 10 bases, with 13 bases between. Sequenced by immunoSEQ multiplex PCR; TCRdb stores in-frame clones only, minus some. The table shows approximately 21,000 clones, with approximately 91% occurring only once. Time point specified: newly diagnosed, previously untreated cHL patient sample. Magnetic negative selection served to purify CD4+ T cells out of PBMCs that had been thawed. PBMCs from untreated, newly diagnosed classical Hodgkin lymphoma were comparison samples.

This receptor was taken from a human donor with classical Hodgkin lymphoma. The chain employs TRBV18 and TRBJ2-1; perhaps TRBD1 as D (6 bases). The sample taken for sequencing was CD4+ T cells from blood. For the CDR3, the DNA is TGTGCCAGCTCACCACCGCCAAAGGGGGAAGAGCAGTTCTTC. Its translation is CASSPPPKGEEQFF.